This passage covers 7 T cell receptor beta chains from one sample sequenced in a study of blood T cell repertoires in COVID-19. The data were produced by immunoSEQ multiplex PCR, yet TCRdb's version contains in-frame clones alone and is incomplete. The sample carries about 90,000 clones, approximately 86% recorded once. The sample was peripheral blood. Source of these receptors: a middle-aged man with acute or convalescent COVID-19.

This chain uses TRBV7-6 with TRBJ1-4; TRBD1 agrees at 8 bases. The germline CDR1 and CDR2 sequences are SGHVS and FNYEAQ. The junction had 7 bases not matched to a gene; V was cut back by 4 bases and J by 12 bases. CDR3 length: 13 residues. The CDR3 DNA reads as TGTGCCAGCAGCTGGGATGGACAGGGAGAACTGTTTTTT. Encoded protein: CASSWDGQGELFF.

This chain joins TRBV7-9 and TRBJ2-7; TRBD1 agrees at 7 bases. Germline trimming cut 5 bases from V and 1 base from J; bases unmatched to any gene: 2. The CDR3 totals 13 residues. Per the germline V gene, CDR1 is SEHNR and CDR2 is FQNEAQ (reference sequence). This CDR3 is CASSGTVSYEQYF. The CDR3 region has the DNA TGTGCCAGCAGCGGGACAGTTTCCTACGAGCAGTACTTC.

V and J are TRBV6-5 and TRBJ2-5, with 8 bases aligning to TRBD2. The CDR3 is 15 residues long. Looked up from germline, CDR1 is MNHEY and CDR2 is SVGAGI. V gave up 2 bases and J gave up 4 bases; unmatched junction bases: 6. The CDR3 sequence is CASSYGAGGPETQYF. The CDR3 region has the DNA TGTGCCAGCAGTTACGGGGCGGGGGGTCCAGAGACCCAGTACTTC.

The chain carries TRBV6-2 or TRBV6-3 and TRBJ2-2, with a possible D match to TRBD1 (8 bases). This CDR3 region has 18 residues. The germline V gene has CDR1 MNHEY and CDR2 SVGEGT. V was clipped by 2 bases and J by 5 bases, with 21 bases between them. The CDR3 sequence is CASSYRWTGRERTGELFF. The CDR3 coding sequence is TGTGCCAGCAGTTACCGCTGGACAGGGAGGGAACGGACCGGGGAGCTGTTTTTT.

This sequence joins TRBV11-3 and TRBJ2-3; D unresolved. Germline CDR1 and CDR2: SGHNT and YENEEA. V dropped 4 bases and J dropped 6 bases, with 8 bases sitting between them. This CDR3 has 12 residues. The CDR3 reads CASSSRADTQYF. The CDR3 nucleotides read TGTGCCAGCAGCTCACGAGCGGATACGCAGTATTTT.

The J gene is TRBJ2-2, the V gene TRBV7-2; 7 nucleotides line up with TRBD1. The CDR3 covers 18 residues. Trimming took 5 bases from V and 0 from J; bases not matched to a gene: 12. From germline, CDR1 is SGHTA and CDR2 FQGNSA. The CDR3 sequence is CASSPLQGTGANTGELFF. CDR3 coding DNA: TGTGCCAGCAGCCCTCTACAGGGAACAGGGGCGAACACCGGGGAGCTGTTTTTT.

The chain recombines TRBV25-1 with TRBJ1-3; D uncertain. The CDR3 has 15 amino acids. Trimming cost V 4 bases and J 5 bases, with 15 bases left between them. Per germline, CDR1 MGHDK and CDR2 SYGVNS. CDR3 amino acids: CASSVSSDWRNTIYF. CDR3 in DNA: TGTGCCAGCAGTGTCTCCTCGGACTGGAGAAACACCATATATTTT.